This TCR beta chain derives from a study of blood T cell repertoires in COVID-19. CDR1 and CDR2 from the germline V gene are SQVTM and ANQGSEA. Trimming removed 3 bases from V and 4 bases from J, with 12 bases in between. The CDR3 has 13 amino acids. Authors' analysis steps: Estimated nucleated cell counts came from reference gene primer amplification. Produced via immunoSEQ multiplex PCR; TCRdb's table is partial and in-frame only. V and J calls plus clone size are reproduced from that table; the DNA served to infer D and trimming. This table has about 190,000 clones, 70% to 90% appearing once. The V call is TRBV29-1, the J call TRBJ1-2; no reliable D call. This clonotype was obtained from a woman younger than 45 with active or convalescent COVID-19. The sequencing sample was made of peripheral blood. The CDR3 DNA sequence: TGCAGCGTTGATTCGGAGGGAGCCTATGGCTACACCTTC. Amino acids: CSVDSEGAYGYTF.